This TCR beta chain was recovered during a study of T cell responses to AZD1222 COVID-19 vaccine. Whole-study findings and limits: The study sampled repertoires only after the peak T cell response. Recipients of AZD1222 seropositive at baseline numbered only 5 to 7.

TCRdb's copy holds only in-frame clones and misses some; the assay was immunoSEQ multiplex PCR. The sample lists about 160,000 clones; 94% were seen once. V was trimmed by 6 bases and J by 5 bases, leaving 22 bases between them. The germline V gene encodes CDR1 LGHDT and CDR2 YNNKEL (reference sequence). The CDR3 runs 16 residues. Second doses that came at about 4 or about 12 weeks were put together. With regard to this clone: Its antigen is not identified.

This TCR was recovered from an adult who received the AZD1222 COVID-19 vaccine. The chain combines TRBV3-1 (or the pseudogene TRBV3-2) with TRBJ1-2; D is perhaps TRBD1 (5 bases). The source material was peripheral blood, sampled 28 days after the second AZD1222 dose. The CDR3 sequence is CASRQRGGRDGYGYTF. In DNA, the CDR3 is TGTGCCAGCAGGCAGAGGGGAGGGAGGGATGGATATGGCTACACCTTC.